A selection of T cell receptor beta chains follows, all from one sample in a study of T cells in Graves' hyperthyroidism and ophthalmopathy. TCRdb re-called the multiplex PCR reads through MiXCR, storing one row per CDR3 protein. The sample consists of about 640,000 distinct CDR3 sequences, 20% to 25% of them appearing once. The specimen sequenced was blood. These TCRs come from a man aged 30 to 45 with Graves' ophthalmopathy. Each CDR3 is given with its conserved first and last residue. The D gene is left open where the match is weak. Part of the rows lack a size; the others show once, few, many or a class for expanded clones.

size	V	D	length	J	DNA	CDR3
-	TRBV6-2/TRBV6-3	-	16	TRBJ2-2	TGTGCCAGCAGTTACGCGATTTCGGTTAACACCGGGGAGCTGTTTTTT	CASSYAISVNTGELFF
few	TRBV28	TRBD2	16	TRBJ2-5	TGTGCCAGCAGTTTAGTGCTAGCGGGAGATCTTGAGACCCAGTACTTC	CASSLVLAGDLETQYF
-	TRBV7-2	TRBD2	18	TRBJ2-7	TGTGCCAGCAGCGCCGGGACTAGCGGGAGTCGGTTGGCCTACGAGCAGTACTTC	CASSAGTSGSRLAYEQYF
-	TRBV6-1	-	13	TRBJ1-1	TGTGCCAGCTTCGGGGGGTTGGGCACTGAAGCTTTCTTT	CASFGGLGTEAFF
many	TRBV7-2	-	15	TRBJ2-5	TGTGCCAGCAGCTTAACTACAGGGAAAGGCCGGACCCAGTACTTC	CASSLTTGKGRTQYF
few	TRBV6-1	TRBD2	16	TRBJ2-2	TGTGCCAGCGAGCCGGGACTAGCGAGAGATCGCGGGGAGCTGTTTTTT	CASEPGLARDRGELFF
-	TRBV27	-	14	TRBJ2-1	TGTGCCACAGAGGACCGCAGCAAGGCCAATGAGCAGTTCTTC	CATEDRSKANEQFF
-	TRBV6-2/TRBV6-3	-	14	TRBJ2-7	TGTGCCAGCACCGACAGTGATAGCTCCTACGAGCAGTACTTC	CASTDSDSSYEQYF
-	TRBV6-2/TRBV6-3	TRBD1	15	TRBJ1-5	TGTGCCAGCAGTTGGGACAGGGGGCGTAATCAGCCCCAGCATTTT	CASSWDRGRNQPQHF
-	TRBV6-2/TRBV6-3	-	14	TRBJ2-4	TGTGCCAGCAGTTACGCAGGGGCAAAAAACATTCAGTACTTC	CASSYAGAKNIQYF
-	TRBV14	TRBD1	17	TRBJ1-1	TGTGCCAGCAGCCAAGAAAGGTCGGGACAGGGGAACACTGAAGCTTTCTTT	CASSQERSGQGNTEAFF
-	TRBV25-1	-	13	TRBJ1-5	TGTGCCAGCAGTGAATATGGGAGGGGCCACCAGCATTTT	CASSEYGRGHQHF
many	TRBV6-6	TRBD2	16	TRBJ2-5	TGTGCCAGCAGTTACGGGCCTAGCGGGGTGAAAGAGACCCAGTACTTC	CASSYGPSGVKETQYF
few	TRBV9	-	13	TRBJ2-7	TGTGCCAGCAGCGTAGTGAGGGACCACGAGCAGTACTTC	CASSVVRDHEQYF
few	TRBV28	TRBD2	17	TRBJ2-2	TGTGCCAGCAGTTTACAGGGTTCGACGGGAGGGATCGGGGAGCTGTTTTTT	CASSLQGSTGGIGELFF
few	TRBV30	TRBD1	13	TRBJ2-7	TGTGCCTGGACAACAGGGGTGGGCGACGAGCAGTACTTC	CAWTTGVGDEQYF
many	TRBV3-1	-	14	TRBJ1-2	TGTGCCAGCAGCCCTGGCGTGGGGCGCTATGGCTACACCTTC	CASSPGVGRYGYTF
-	TRBV7-9	TRBD2	17	TRBJ2-3	TGTGCCAGCAGCTTAGGGTCTCTAGCGGGAGGCACAGATACGCAGTATTTT	CASSLGSLAGGTDTQYF
many	TRBV18	TRBD1	15	TRBJ1-2	TGTGCCAGCTCACTCGGACAGGGTCCCAACTATGGCTACACCTTC	CASSLGQGPNYGYTF
-	TRBV10-3	TRBD2	16	TRBJ2-7	TGTGCCATCAGTGAGTCGAGTCTAGCGGGATCCTACGAGCAGTACTTC	CAISESSLAGSYEQYF
medium-sized	TRBV24-1	TRBD2	15	TRBJ2-7	TGTGCCACCAGTGACGCCACTAGCGGGAGGGACGAGCAGTACTTC	CATSDATSGRDEQYF
few	TRBV28	TRBD1	17	TRBJ2-7	TGTGCCAGCAGTTTGGACAGGGGGAAGGGACCGGCCTACGAGCAGTACTTC	CASSLDRGKGPAYEQYF
few	TRBV5-6	TRBD2	15	TRBJ2-7	TGTGCCAGCAGCCTTAGCGGGAGCGGGGGCTACGAGCAGTACTTC	CASSLSGSGGYEQYF
-	TRBV2	TRBD1	14	TRBJ2-7	TGTGCCAGCGGTAGGACAGGGACCACCTACGAGCAGTACTTC	CASGRTGTTYEQYF
many	TRBV28	-	15	TRBJ2-7	TGTGCCAGCAGCCCCCGGAGGGCAGGCAACTACGAGCAGTACTTC	CASSPRRAGNYEQYF
-	TRBV5-5	TRBD2	15	TRBJ2-7	TGTGCCAGCAGCTTTCTAGCGGGAGATGCCTACGAGCAGTACTTC	CASSFLAGDAYEQYF
-	TRBV5-8	TRBD2	16	TRBJ2-3	TGTGCCAGCAGCAATGTAGCGGGAGGGCACACAGATACGCAGTATTTT	CASSNVAGGHTDTQYF
-	TRBV10-2	-	13	TRBJ1-3	TGCGCCAGCAGTGAGTCGACTGGAAACACCATATATTTT	CASSESTGNTIYF
-	TRBV9	-	14	TRBJ2-3	TGTGCCAGCAGCGTTTACGGGAGCACAGATACGCAGTATTTT	CASSVYGSTDTQYF
once	TRBV27	TRBD1	16	TRBJ2-6	TGTGCCAGCAGTTATTCAGGGGGCGATCGGGCCAACGTCCTGACTTTC	CASSYSGGDRANVLTF
few	TRBV20-1	TRBD2	16	TRBJ2-7	TGCAGTGCTAGACCTTGGACTAGCGTCAGCTCCTACGAGCAGTACTTC	CSARPWTSVSSYEQYF
-	TRBV5-1	TRBD1	17	TRBJ2-3	TGCGCCAGCAGCCCACCCACAGGGGACAGCAGCACAGATACGCAGTATTTT	CASSPPTGDSSTDTQYF